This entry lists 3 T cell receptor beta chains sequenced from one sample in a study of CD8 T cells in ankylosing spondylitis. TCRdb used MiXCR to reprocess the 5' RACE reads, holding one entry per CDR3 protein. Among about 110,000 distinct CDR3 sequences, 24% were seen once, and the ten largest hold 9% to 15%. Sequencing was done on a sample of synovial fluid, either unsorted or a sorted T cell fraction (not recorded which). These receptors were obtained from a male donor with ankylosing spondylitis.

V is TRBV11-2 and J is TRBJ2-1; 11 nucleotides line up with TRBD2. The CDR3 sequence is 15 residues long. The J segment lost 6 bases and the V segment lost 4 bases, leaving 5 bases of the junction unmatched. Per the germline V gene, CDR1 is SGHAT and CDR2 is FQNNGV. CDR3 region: CASSSETSGINEQFF. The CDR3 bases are TGTGCCAGCAGCTCCGAGACTAGCGGGATCAATGAGCAGTTCTTC.

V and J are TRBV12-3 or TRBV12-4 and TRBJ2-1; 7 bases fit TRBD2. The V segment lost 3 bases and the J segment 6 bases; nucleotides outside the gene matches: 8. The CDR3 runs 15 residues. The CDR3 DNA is TGTGCCAGCAGTTTGAGGTCGGGAGGAATCAATGAGCAGTTCTTC. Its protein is CASSLRSGGINEQFF.

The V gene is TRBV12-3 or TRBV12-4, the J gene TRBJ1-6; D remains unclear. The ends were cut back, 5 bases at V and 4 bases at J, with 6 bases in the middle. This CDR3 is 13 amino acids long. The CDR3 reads CASSGLYNSPLHF. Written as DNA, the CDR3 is TGTGCCAGCAGTGGACTTTATAATTCACCCCTCCACTTT.